This entry lists 26 T cell receptor beta chains sequenced from one sample in a study of blood T cell repertoires in COVID-19. Clones were sequenced by immunoSEQ multiplex PCR, and TCRdb holds only the in-frame ones, with some missing. The profile covers some 200,000 clones, with 75% to 90% appearing a single time and around 7.5% taken by the ten largest. Sequencing was done on a sample of peripheral blood. Source of these receptors: a woman aged 60-75 years with acute or convalescent COVID-19.

This chain joins TRBV5-5 and TRBJ1-5, with D perhaps TRBD1 (5 bases). Trimming stripped 3 bases from V and 3 bases from J, with 10 bases between. CDR1 SGHKS and CDR2 YYEKEE come from the germline V gene (reference sequence). This CDR3 contains 14 residues. CDR3 bases: TGTGCCAGCAGCTCCGGGACTTACAATCAGCCCCAGCATTTT. It encodes CASSSGTYNQPQHF.

This rearrangement joins TRBV6-5 to TRBJ2-3; perhaps TRBD2 as D (5 bases). V was cut by 6 bases and J by 3 bases, with 10 bases left in between. Per the germline V gene, CDR1 is MNHEY and CDR2 is SVGAGI. The CDR3 extends over 13 amino acids. CDR3 protein: CASRRPGTDTQYF. The CDR3 nucleotides read TGTGCCAGCAGGCGGCCGGGGACAGATACGCAGTATTTT.

This chain connects TRBV2 to TRBJ1-6, with D possibly TRBD1 on 6 matching bases. With 7 bases removed from V and 11 bases from J, the gap between germline ends came to 15 bases. The CDR3 is 13 residues long. In germline, CDR1 is SNHLY, CDR2 FYNNEI. Written as DNA, the CDR3 is TGTGCCAGCAAAAGGGGGAAAGAGACACCCCTCCACTTT. The encoded protein is CASKRGKETPLHF. Based on the CDR3 plus reference TRBV2 and TRBJ1-6, the full variable domain is EPEVTQTPSHQVTQMGQEVILRCVPISNHLYFYWYRQILGQKVEFLVSFYNNEISEKSEIFDDQFSVERPDGSNFTLKIRSTKLEDSAMYFCASKRGKETPLHFGNGTRLTVT.

V and J are TRBV12-5 and TRBJ2-2; 8 nucleotides match TRBD2. The V gene's germline CDR1 is LGHNT and CDR2 FRNRAP. The ends lost 9 bases at V and 6 bases at J; junction bases unmatched: 12. The CDR3 sequence is 15 residues long. The CDR3 loop reads CASAQSGRGAGELFF. For the CDR3, the DNA is TGTGCTAGCGCCCAGAGCGGGAGAGGGGCCGGGGAGCTGTTTTTT.

This chain connects TRBV5-4 to TRBJ2-1; 7 bases line up with TRBD2. The germline V gene encodes CDR1 SGHNT and CDR2 YYREEE (reference sequence). J was trimmed by 0 bases and V by 4 bases; bases with no gene match: 4. The CDR3 extends over 15 amino acids. The CDR3 loop is CASSTSSGSYNEQFF. The CDR3 DNA follows: TGTGCCAGCAGCACCTCTAGCGGCTCCTACAATGAGCAGTTCTTC.

The chain recombines TRBV7-2 with TRBJ1-2; tentative D call: TRBD1 (6 bases). The V and J ends lost 5 bases and 2 bases respectively, with 12 bases between them. Germline values: CDR1 SGHTA, CDR2 FQGNSA. The CDR3 contains 14 residues. CDR3 amino acids: CASSPGQGNYGYTF. The CDR3 DNA reads TGTGCCAGCAGCCCGGGGCAGGGGAACTATGGCTACACCTTC.

The sample holds one count of this clone. The genes are TRBV6-5 and TRBJ1-4; D may be TRBD1 (5 bases). V lost 7 bases and J 7 bases, leaving 16 bases between the germline ends. The CDR3 spans 14 residues. Germline CDR1 MNHEY, CDR2 SVGAGI. CDR3 protein: CASMRGRRAEKLFF. Here the CDR3 DNA reads TGTGCCAGCATGCGGGGCAGGCGGGCTGAAAAACTGTTTTTT.

This clone has ten or more counts. The chain uses TRBV6-5 and TRBJ1-6; 8 nucleotides align to TRBD1. V was clipped by 7 bases and J by 8 bases; unmatched bases: 10. Germline loops: CDR1 MNHEY, CDR2 SVGAGI. The CDR3 is made up of 15 amino acids. CDR3 nucleotide sequence: TGTGCCAGCATATCCGAGACAGGGGCTTATTCACCCCTCCACTTT. Translation gives CASISETGAYSPLHF.

The chain carries TRBV19 and TRBJ2-2, with 8 bases matching TRBD2. The germline gives CDR1 LNHDA, CDR2 SQIVND (reference sequence). The CDR3 has 14 amino acids. The V and J ends lost 8 bases and 4 bases, in that order; junction bases with no gene match: 6. CDR3 loop: CASRGGGRTGELFF. The CDR3 coding sequence is TGTGCCAGTCGGGGGGGTGGTCGCACCGGGGAGCTGTTTTTT.

The chain couples TRBV24-1 to TRBJ2-7; a weak D match, TRBD1 (5 bases). The germline V gene has CDR1 KGHDR and CDR2 SFDVKD. Trimming shortened V by 3 bases and J by 0 bases, and 17 bases separated the two germline ends. The CDR3 runs 17 residues. The CDR3 protein is CATSDGGKTGFSYEQYF. The CDR3 DNA reads TGTGCCACCAGTGATGGTGGGAAAACAGGTTTCTCCTACGAGCAGTACTTC.

V gene TRBV28 combines with J gene TRBJ2-3, with D uncertain. Germline V gene data show CDR1 as MDHEN and CDR2 as SYDVKM. The length of the CDR3 is 12 residues. V lost 4 bases and J lost 2, with 4 bases in between. The CDR3 here is CASSSVTDTQYF. The CDR3 DNA reads as TGTGCCAGCAGTTCAGTCACAGATACGCAGTATTTT.

The chain has TRBV27 and TRBJ1-5; D ambiguous. The germline V and J ends were trimmed by 0 bases and 0 bases, with 12 bases remaining between them. CDR3 length equals 17 residues. Germline V gives CDR1 MNHEY, CDR2 SMNVEV (reference sequence). CDR3 residues: CASSLSRPGDSNQPQHF. DNA of the CDR3: TGTGCCAGCAGTTTATCCCGCCCGGGTGATAGCAATCAGCCCCAGCATTTT.

The rearrangement uses TRBV28 and TRBJ2-7; 10 positions agree with TRBD1. CDR1 and CDR2 from the germline V gene are MDHEN and SYDVKM. The trim removed 5 bases at V and 5 bases at J, leaving 12 bases unmatched. This CDR3 region has 16 residues. The CDR3 DNA is TGTGCCAGCAGTCCGTCACCGGGACAGGGGTCCGACGAGCAGTACTTC. Protein: CASSPSPGQGSDEQYF.

The V and J genes are TRBV2 and TRBJ2-2; 7 nucleotides line up with TRBD2. Per germline, CDR1 SNHLY and CDR2 FYNNEI. The V segment lost 0 bases and the J segment 3 bases; nucleotides outside the gene matches: 1. CDR3 size: 15 residues. The CDR3 coding sequence is TGTGCCAGCAGTGAAGCGGGGGGGTACACCGGGGAGCTGTTTTTT. Amino acids: CASSEAGGYTGELFF.

The chain has TRBV3-1 (or the pseudogene TRBV3-2) and TRBJ2-7, with TRBD2 matching 9 bases. Germline V CDR1 and CDR2: LGHDT, YNNKEL (reference sequence). The ends lost 5 bases at V and 0 bases at J; junction bases unmatched: 2. The CDR3 has 14 residues. The CDR3 sequence: CASSRLADSYEQYF. As DNA, the CDR3 is TGTGCCAGCAGCAGACTAGCGGACTCCTACGAGCAGTACTTC.

In its sample, this clone was seen a few times. The genes are TRBV3-1 (or the pseudogene TRBV3-2) and TRBJ2-1, with D maybe TRBD2 (6 bases). This CDR3 contains 12 residues. Looked up from germline, CDR1 is LGHDT and CDR2 is YNNKEL (reference sequence). V lost 4 bases and J lost 14, with 15 bases in between. The CDR3 sequence: CASSPQTSDKFF. The CDR3 nucleotides read TGTGCCAGCAGCCCGCAGACTAGTGACAAGTTCTTC.

J is TRBJ2-2 and V is TRBV6-5; D call uncertain. CDR1 is MNHEY, CDR2 SVGAGI, per germline. V was cut by 7 bases and J by 5 bases, with 11 bases left in between. This CDR3 comprises 13 residues. CDR3 sequence reads: CASKKRRTGELFF. The CDR3 nucleotides read TGTGCCAGCAAGAAGAGGCGGACCGGGGAGCTGTTTTTT.

This clone has just a few counts. The rearrangement joins TRBV19 to TRBJ1-5; tentative D call: TRBD1 (5 bases). Trimming shortened V by 6 bases and J by 9 bases, and 15 bases separated the two germline ends. The germline V gene encodes CDR1 LNHDA and CDR2 SQIVND (reference sequence). This CDR3 is built from 13 residues. The CDR3 is CASRLDLGGPQHF. As DNA, the CDR3 is TGTGCCAGTAGACTGGACCTGGGGGGGCCCCAGCATTTT.

The chain employs TRBV11-2 and TRBJ2-5; D might be TRBD1 (6 bases). Germline-derived CDR1 and CDR2 are SGHAT and FQNNGV. The CDR3 is 13 amino acids. V dropped 6 bases and J dropped 2 bases, with 10 bases sitting between them. The CDR3 protein is CASSPQGQETQYF. The CDR3 coding sequence is TGTGCCAGCAGTCCACAGGGTCAAGAGACCCAGTACTTC. Supplemented by reference TRBV11-2 and TRBJ2-5, the full variable domain reads EAGVAQSPRYKIIEKRQSVAFWCNPISGHATLYWYQQILGQGPKLLIQFQNNGVVDDSQLPKDRFSAERLKGVDSTLKIQPAKLEDSAVYLCASSPQGQETQYFGPGTRLLVL.

V and J are TRBV9 and TRBJ1-5, with 10 nucleotides matching TRBD1. Germline CDR1 SGDLS, CDR2 YYNGEE. This CDR3 region has 17 residues. Trimming cost V 3 bases and J 3 bases; bases outside gene matches: 9. The CDR3 DNA sequence: TGTGCCAGCAGCGGACAGGGGGCTTCCTTTATCAATCAGCCCCAGCATTTT. This encodes CASSGQGASFINQPQHF.

The CDR3 is CASRAGTAYGYTF. CDR3 nucleotide sequence: TGTGCCAGCAGAGCCGGGACAGCCTATGGCTACACCTTC. The V call is TRBV12-3 or TRBV12-4, the J call TRBJ1-2; TRBD1 aligns across 7 bases. The CDR3 has 13 amino acids. V lost 6 bases, J lost 4 bases, and 5 bases stayed unmatched.

This clone has just one count. The chain's CDR3 is CASSPSGRATGELFF. The CDR3 coding sequence is TGTGCCAGCAGCCCTAGCGGGAGGGCCACCGGGGAGCTGTTTTTT. The chain has TRBV3-1 (or the pseudogene TRBV3-2) and TRBJ2-2; TRBD2 matches 12 bases. The germline gives CDR1 LGHDT, CDR2 YNNKEL (reference sequence). The junction had 1 base not matched to a gene; V was cut back by 4 bases and J by 4 bases. The CDR3 loop spans 15 amino acids.

The chain links TRBV9 to TRBJ2-3; D possibly corresponds to TRBD2 (5 bases). V lost 0 bases, J lost 3 bases, and 11 bases lay in between. The CDR3 contains 15 residues. CDR1 and CDR2 (germline): SGDLS, YYNGEE. The CDR3 DNA reads as TGTGCCAGCAGCGTAGGCGGGCGCGCTACAGATACGCAGTATTTT. Translated: CASSVGGRATDTQYF.

The gene calls are TRBV4-2 and TRBJ1-2; perhaps TRBD1 as D (5 bases). Between the trimmed V and J ends, which lost 4 bases and 5 bases, there was a span of 17 bases. The CDR3 consists of 15 residues. CDR1 LGHNA and CDR2 YNFKEQ come from the germline V gene. CDR3 protein: CASSPEVGAGYGYTF. DNA of the CDR3: TGTGCCAGCAGCCCTGAAGTAGGGGCTGGGTATGGCTACACCTTC.

This clone was recorded a few times. The chain links TRBV24-1 to TRBJ1-2; D not resolved. With 4 bases removed from V and 3 bases from J, the gap between germline ends came to 11 bases. This CDR3 region has 14 residues. The germline V gene encodes CDR1 KGHDR and CDR2 SFDVKD. The DNA of the CDR3 is TGTGCCACCAGTGACCCGCCCGGGGACTATGGCTACACCTTC. This codes for CATSDPPGDYGYTF.

The chain couples TRBV19 to TRBJ1-2, with a weak D call TRBD1 (5 bases). Trimming took 10 bases from V and 5 from J, leaving 11 bases between them. The V gene's germline CDR1 is LNHDA and CDR2 SQIVND (reference sequence). The CDR3 sequence is 11 residues long. Here the CDR3 reads CATEEGYGYTF. For the CDR3, the DNA is TGTGCCACCGAGGAGGGGTATGGCTACACCTTC.